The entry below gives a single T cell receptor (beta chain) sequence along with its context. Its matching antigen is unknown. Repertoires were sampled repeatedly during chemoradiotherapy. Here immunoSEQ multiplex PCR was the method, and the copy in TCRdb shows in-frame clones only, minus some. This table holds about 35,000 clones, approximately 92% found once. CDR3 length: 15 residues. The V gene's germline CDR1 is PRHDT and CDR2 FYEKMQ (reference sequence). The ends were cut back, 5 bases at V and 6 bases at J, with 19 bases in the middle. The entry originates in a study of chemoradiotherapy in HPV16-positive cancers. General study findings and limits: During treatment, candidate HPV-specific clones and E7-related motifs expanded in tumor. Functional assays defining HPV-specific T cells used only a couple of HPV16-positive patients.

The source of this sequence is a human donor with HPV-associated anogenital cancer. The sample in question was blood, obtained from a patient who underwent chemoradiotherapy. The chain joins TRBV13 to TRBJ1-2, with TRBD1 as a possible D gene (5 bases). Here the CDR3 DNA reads TGTGCCAGCAGCACCCGGGGGGGGATCAGGGATGGCTACACCTTC. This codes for CASSTRGGIRDGYTF.